At least ten counts were recorded for the clone carrying this TCR beta chain. This sample was included in a study of response to subunit inactivated influenza vaccine. TCRdb independently ran MiXCR on the RT-PCR reads; one entry per CDR3 protein. The table has about 570,000 distinct CDR3 sequences, roughly 10% seen once; the top ten hold around 10%. These data also featured in a second study, about T cells expressing NK-cell markers. That investigation notes: cDNA encoding TCR beta was synthesized via 5'RACE template switching incorporating UMIs. Seropositivity for HCMV was found in most of the eight sequenced donors, with one seronegative. The CD3+CD56-NKG2C+ fraction was also led by these clonotypes in several donors. The study left the HCMV specificity of expanded NKG2C+ T cell clones unresolved.

The TCR comes from a man aged 50-60 years who received an inactivated influenza vaccine. The sequences come from PBMCs from blood, collected on the day of vaccination.

The CDR3 region has the DNA TGCAGCGTTGCCAATCGCGGGACAGGGACCCAGTACTTC. Amino acid sequence: CSVANRGTGTQYF. The chain recombines TRBV29-1 with TRBJ2-5; TRBD1 matches 8 bases. V gave up 4 bases and J gave up 7 bases; unmatched junction bases: 8. Looked up from germline, CDR1 is SQVTM and CDR2 is ANQGSEA. The CDR3 covers 13 residues. Filled out from reference TRBV29-1 and TRBJ2-5, the complete variable domain reads SAVISQKPSRDICQRGTSLTIQCQVDSQVTMMFWYRQQPGQSLTLIATANQGSEATYESGFVIDKFPISRPNLTFSTLTVSNMSPEDSSIYLCSVANRGTGTQYFGPGTRLLVL.